This record covers a single TCR beta chain. The antigen is unknown. This sample is drawn from a study of shared clonotypes between healthy human individuals. Germline CDR1 reads MNHNS; CDR2 reads SASEGT. This CDR3 region has 11 residues. V was clipped by 1 base and J by 9 bases, with 6 bases between them. The study, taken as a whole, reports: The diversity represented, both genetic and in exposure history, was limited by few donors. A reduction in generation probabilities was seen for non-shared clonotypes relative to those shared by all four donors.

The CD4+ fraction was divided into a CD45RA+ naive subset and a CD45RA-negative memory subset. Genomic DNA from each subset was divided evenly over several immunoSEQ plates. The protocol was immunoSEQ multiplex PCR, while the TCRdb copy is restricted to in-frame clones and leaves out a portion. The sample carries about 1 million clones, 65% to 80% recorded once. This receptor was obtained from a man younger than 35 in good health. Sample: memory CD4+ T cells sorted from blood. Sample subset: CD45RA-negative fraction. This chain joins TRBV6-1 and TRBJ1-1, with D uncertain. CDR3 in amino acids: CASSEGSKAFF. The CDR3 DNA sequence: TGTGCCAGCAGTGAAGGGAGTAAAGCTTTCTTT.